Sequencing of this TCR beta chain was carried out in a study of cytomegalovirus exposure and HLA in healthy donors. Study-wide results and caveats: Confirmation in vitro established that three CMV-associated chains were specific for CMV antigens. Previous analysis showed most TCR beta V segments were productive about 87% or about 30% of the time.

This clone was counted a few times. Its antigen is still unknown. In the PCR, 60 Vbeta and 13 Jbeta primers were used. The table came from immunoSEQ multiplex PCR; TCRdb's copy has only in-frame clones and leaves some out. The sample records about 79,000 clones, more than 65% being singletons. Germline-derived CDR1 and CDR2 are SEHNR and FQNEAQ (reference sequence). Trimming shortened V by 1 base and J by 6 bases, and 13 bases separated the two germline ends. This CDR3 is 14 amino acids long. This receptor was obtained from a man in his 60s in good health and CMV-seronegative. The sample was PBMCs. The J gene is TRBJ2-7, the V gene TRBV7-9, with a tentative D call TRBD1 (6 bases). The CDR3 nucleotides read TGTGCCAGCAGCTTAGGGGACACAGCCTCCGAGCAGTACTTC. It yields the protein CASSLGDTASEQYF.